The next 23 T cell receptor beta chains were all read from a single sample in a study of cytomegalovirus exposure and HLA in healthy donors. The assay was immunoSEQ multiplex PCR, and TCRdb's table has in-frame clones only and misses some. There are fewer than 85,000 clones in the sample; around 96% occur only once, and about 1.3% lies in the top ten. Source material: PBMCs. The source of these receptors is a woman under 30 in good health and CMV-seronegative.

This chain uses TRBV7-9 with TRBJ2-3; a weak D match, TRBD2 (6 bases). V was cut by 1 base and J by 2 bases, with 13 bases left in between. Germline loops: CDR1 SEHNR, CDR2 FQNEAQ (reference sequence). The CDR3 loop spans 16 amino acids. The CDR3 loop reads CASSLGVSGSTDTQYF. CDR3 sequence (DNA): TGTGCCAGCAGCTTAGGGGTTAGCGGATCCACAGATACGCAGTATTTT.

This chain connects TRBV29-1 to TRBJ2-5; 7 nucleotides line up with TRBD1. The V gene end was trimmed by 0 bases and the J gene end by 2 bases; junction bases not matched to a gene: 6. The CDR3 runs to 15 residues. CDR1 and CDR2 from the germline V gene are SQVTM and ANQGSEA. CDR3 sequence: CSVEDNRGGQETQYF. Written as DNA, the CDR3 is TGCAGCGTTGAAGATAACAGGGGTGGGCAAGAGACCCAGTACTTC. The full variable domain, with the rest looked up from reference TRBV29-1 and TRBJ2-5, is SAVISQKPSRDICQRGTSLTIQCQVDSQVTMMFWYRQQPGQSLTLIATANQGSEATYESGFVIDKFPISRPNLTFSTLTVSNMSPEDSSIYLCSVEDNRGGQETQYFGPGTRLLVL.

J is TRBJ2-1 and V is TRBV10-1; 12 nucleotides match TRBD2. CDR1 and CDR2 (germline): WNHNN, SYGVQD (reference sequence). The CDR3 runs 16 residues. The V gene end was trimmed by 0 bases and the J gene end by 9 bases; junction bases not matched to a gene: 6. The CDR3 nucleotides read TGCGCCAGCAGTGAGTCGACTAGCGGGAGTGTGAGTGAGCAGTTCTTC. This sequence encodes CASSESTSGSVSEQFF.

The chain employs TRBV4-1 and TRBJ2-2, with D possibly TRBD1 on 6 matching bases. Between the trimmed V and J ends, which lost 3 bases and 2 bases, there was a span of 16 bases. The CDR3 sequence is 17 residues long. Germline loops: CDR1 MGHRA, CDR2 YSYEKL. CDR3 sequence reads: CASSQPIDRLNTGELFF. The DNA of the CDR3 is TGCGCCAGCAGCCAGCCCATTGACAGGCTAAACACCGGGGAGCTGTTTTTT.

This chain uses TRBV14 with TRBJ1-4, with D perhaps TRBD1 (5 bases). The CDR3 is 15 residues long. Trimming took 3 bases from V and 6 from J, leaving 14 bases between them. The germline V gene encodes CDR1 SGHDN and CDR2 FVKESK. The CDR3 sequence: CASSHYGTEYEKLFF. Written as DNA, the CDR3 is TGTGCCAGCAGCCACTACGGGACTGAATATGAAAAACTGTTTTTT. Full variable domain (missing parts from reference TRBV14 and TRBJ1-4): EAGVTQFPSHSVIEKGQTVTLRCDPISGHDNLYWYRRVMGKEIKFLLHFVKESKQDESGMPNNRFLAERTGGTYSTLKVQPAELEDSGVYFCASSHYGTEYEKLFFGSGTQLSVL.

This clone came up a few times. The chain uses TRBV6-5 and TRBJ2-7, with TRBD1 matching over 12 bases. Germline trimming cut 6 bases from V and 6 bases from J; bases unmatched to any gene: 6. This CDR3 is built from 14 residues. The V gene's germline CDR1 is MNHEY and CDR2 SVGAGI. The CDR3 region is CASRPGQGAVEQYF. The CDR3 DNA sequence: TGTGCCAGCAGGCCGGGACAGGGGGCTGTCGAGCAGTACTTC.

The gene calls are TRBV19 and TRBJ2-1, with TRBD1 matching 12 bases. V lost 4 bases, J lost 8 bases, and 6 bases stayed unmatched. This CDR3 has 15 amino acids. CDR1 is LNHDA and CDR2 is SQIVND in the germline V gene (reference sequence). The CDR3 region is CASSTTGTGGYEQFF. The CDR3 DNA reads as TGTGCCAGTAGTACCACCGGGACAGGGGGCTATGAGCAGTTCTTC. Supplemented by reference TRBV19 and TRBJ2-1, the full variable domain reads DGGITQSPKYLFRKEGQNVTLSCEQNLNHDAMYWYRQDPGQGLRLIYYSQIVNDFQKGDIAEGYSVSREKKESFPLTVTSAQKNPTAFYLCASSTTGTGGYEQFFGPGTRLTVL.

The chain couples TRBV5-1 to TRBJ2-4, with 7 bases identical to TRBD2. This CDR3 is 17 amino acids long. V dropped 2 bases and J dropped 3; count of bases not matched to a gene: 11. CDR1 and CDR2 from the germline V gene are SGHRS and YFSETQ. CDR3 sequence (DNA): TGCGCCAGCAGCTTCCGTGCGGGGGTTAGGGTCAAAAACATTCAGTACTTC. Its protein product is CASSFRAGVRVKNIQYF.

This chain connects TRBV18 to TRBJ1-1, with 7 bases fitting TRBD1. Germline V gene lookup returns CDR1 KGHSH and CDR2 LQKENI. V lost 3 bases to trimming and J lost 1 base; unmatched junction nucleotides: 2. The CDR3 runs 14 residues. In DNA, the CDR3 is TGTGCCAGCTCACCTACAGGGGAGAACACTGAAGCTTTCTTT. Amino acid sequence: CASSPTGENTEAFF.

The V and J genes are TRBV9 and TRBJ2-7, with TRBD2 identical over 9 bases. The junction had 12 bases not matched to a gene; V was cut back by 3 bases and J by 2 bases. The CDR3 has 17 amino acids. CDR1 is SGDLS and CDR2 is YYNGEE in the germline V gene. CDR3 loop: CASSAGGRALTTYEQYF. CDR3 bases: TGTGCCAGCAGCGCGGGCGGGAGGGCCTTAACAACCTACGAGCAGTACTTC.

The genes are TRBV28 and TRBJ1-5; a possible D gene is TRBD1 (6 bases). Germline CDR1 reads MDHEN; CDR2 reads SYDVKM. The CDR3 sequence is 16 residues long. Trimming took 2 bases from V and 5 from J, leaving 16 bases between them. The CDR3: CASSLATGLLHQPQHF. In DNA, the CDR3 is TGTGCCAGCAGTTTAGCTACAGGGTTGCTACATCAGCCCCAGCATTTT.

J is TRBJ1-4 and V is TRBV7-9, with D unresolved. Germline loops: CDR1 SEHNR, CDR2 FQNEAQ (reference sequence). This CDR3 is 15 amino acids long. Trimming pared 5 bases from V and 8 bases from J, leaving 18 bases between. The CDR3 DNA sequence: TGTGCCAGCAGCCGATTAGGGCAGGAGGGAGAAAAACTGTTTTTT. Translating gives CASSRLGQEGEKLFF.

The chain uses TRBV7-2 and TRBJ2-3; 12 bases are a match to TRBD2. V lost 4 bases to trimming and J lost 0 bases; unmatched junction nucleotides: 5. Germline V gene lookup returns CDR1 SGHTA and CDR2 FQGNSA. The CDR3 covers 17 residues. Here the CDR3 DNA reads TGTGCCAGCAGCTCCCGGACTAGCGGGGAGAGCACAGATACGCAGTATTTT. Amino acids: CASSSRTSGESTDTQYF.

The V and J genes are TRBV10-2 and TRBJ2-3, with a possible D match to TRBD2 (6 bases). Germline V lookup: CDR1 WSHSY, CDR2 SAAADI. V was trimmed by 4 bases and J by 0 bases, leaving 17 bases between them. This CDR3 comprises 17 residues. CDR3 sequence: CASSGRGNWGSTDTQYF. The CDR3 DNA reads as TGCGCCAGCAGTGGGAGGGGCAATTGGGGGAGCACAGATACGCAGTATTTT.

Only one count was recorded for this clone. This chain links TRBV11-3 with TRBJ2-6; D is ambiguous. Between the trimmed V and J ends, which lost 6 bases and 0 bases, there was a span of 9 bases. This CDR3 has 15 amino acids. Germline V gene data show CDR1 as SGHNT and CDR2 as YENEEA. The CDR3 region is CASSPRSSGANVLTF. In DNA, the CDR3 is TGTGCCAGCAGTCCAAGGAGCTCTGGGGCCAACGTCCTGACTTTC.

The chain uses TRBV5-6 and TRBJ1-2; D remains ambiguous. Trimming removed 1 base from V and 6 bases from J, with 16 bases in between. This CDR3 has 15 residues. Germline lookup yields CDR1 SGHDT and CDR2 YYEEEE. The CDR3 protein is CASSLLFGTAHGYTF. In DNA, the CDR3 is TGTGCCAGCAGCTTGTTGTTTGGTACAGCCCATGGCTACACCTTC.

The CDR3 DNA follows: TGTGCCAGCAGTTTATTGGTCTACTCTGGAAACACCATATATTTT. As protein: CASSLLVYSGNTIYF. This chain uses TRBV28 with TRBJ1-3; D is uncertain. Germline V CDR1 and CDR2: MDHEN, SYDVKM. Trimming cost V 1 base and J 0 bases, with 7 bases left between them. The CDR3 is 15 residues long.

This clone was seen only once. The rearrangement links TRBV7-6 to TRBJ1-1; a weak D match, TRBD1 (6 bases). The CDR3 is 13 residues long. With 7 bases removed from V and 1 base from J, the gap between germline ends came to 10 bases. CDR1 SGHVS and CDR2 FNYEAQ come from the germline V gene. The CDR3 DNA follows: TGTGCCAGCATCCAGGGACAGAACACTGAAGCTTTCTTT. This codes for CASIQGQNTEAFF.

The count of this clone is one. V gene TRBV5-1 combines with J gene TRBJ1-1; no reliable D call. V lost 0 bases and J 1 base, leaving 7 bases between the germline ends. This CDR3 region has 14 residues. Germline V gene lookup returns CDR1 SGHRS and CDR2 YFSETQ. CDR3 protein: CASSLAAENTEAFF. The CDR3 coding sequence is TGCGCCAGCAGCTTGGCAGCGGAGAACACTGAAGCTTTCTTT.

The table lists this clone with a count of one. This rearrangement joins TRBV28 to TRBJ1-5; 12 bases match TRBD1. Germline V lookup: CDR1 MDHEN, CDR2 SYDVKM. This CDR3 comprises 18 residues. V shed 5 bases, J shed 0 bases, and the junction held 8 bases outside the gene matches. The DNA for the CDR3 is TGTGCCAGCAGTGGGGGGACAGGGGGCCTATATAGCAATCAGCCCCAGCATTTT. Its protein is CASSGGTGGLYSNQPQHF. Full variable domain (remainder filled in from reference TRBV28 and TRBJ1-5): DVKVTQSSRYLVKRTGEKVFLECVQDMDHENMFWYRQDPGLGLRLIYFSYDVKMKEKGDIPEGYSVSREKKERFSLILESASTNQTSMYLCASSGGTGGLYSNQPQHFGDGTRLSIL.

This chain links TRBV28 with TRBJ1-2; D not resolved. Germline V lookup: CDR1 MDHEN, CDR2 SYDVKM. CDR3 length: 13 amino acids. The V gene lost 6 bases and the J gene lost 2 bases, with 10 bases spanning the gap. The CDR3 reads CASRVPGNYGYTF. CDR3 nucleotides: TGTGCCAGCAGAGTCCCGGGGAACTATGGCTACACCTTC.

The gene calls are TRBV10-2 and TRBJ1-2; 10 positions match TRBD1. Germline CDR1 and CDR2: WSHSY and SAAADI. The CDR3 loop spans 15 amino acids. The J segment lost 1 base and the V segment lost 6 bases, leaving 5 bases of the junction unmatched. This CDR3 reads CASRPGQGSNYGYTF. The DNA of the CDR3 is TGCGCCAGCAGGCCGGGACAGGGGAGTAACTATGGCTACACCTTC.

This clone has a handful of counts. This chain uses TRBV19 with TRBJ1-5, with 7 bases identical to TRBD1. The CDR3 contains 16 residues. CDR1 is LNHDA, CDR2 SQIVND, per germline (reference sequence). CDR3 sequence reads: CASNPHTGDSNQPQHF. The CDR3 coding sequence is TGTGCTTCTAACCCCCACACAGGGGATAGCAATCAGCCCCAGCATTTT.